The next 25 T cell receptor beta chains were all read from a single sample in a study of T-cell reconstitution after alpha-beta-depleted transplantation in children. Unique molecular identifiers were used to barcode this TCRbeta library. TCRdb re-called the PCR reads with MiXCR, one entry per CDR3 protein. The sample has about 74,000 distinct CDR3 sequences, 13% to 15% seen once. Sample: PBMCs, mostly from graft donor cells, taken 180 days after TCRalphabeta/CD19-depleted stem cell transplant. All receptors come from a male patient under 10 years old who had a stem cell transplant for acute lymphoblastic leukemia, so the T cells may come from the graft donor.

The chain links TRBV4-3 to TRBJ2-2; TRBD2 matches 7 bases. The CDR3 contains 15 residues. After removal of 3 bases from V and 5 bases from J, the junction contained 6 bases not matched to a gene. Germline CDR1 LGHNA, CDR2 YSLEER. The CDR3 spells CASSQEGRETGELFF. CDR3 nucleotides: TGCGCCAGCAGCCAGGAGGGGAGGGAGACCGGGGAGCTGTTTTTT.

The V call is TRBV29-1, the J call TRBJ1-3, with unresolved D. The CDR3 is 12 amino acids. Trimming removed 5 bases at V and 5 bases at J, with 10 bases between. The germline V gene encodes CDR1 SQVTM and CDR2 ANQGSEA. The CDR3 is CSVLSPRNTIYF. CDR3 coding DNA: TGCAGCGTTCTCTCCCCTCGAAACACCATATATTTT. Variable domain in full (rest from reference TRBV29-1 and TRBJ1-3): SAVISQKPSRDICQRGTSLTIQCQVDSQVTMMFWYRQQPGQSLTLIATANQGSEATYESGFVIDKFPISRPNLTFSTLTVSNMSPEDSSIYLCSVLSPRNTIYFGEGSWLTVV.

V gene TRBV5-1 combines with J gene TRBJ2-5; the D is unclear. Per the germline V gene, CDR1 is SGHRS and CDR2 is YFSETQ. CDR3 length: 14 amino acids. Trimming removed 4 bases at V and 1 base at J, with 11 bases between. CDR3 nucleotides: TGCGCCAGCAGCGCCATAGGGCTCCAAGAGACCCAGTACTTC. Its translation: CASSAIGLQETQYF.

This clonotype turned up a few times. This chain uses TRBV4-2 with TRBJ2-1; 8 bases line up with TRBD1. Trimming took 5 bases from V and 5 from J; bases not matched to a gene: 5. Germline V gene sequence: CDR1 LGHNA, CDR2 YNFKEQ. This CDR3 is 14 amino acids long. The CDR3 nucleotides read TGTGCCAGCAGCACCCGGACAGGGCACAATGAGCAGTTCTTC. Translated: CASSTRTGHNEQFF.

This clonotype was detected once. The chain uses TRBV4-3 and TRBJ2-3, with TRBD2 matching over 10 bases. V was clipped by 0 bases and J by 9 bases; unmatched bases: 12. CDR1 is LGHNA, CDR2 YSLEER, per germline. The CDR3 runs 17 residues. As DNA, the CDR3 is TGCGCCAGCAGCCAAGATCTACAGGGTAGCGGGAGGACGACGCAGTATTTT. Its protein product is CASSQDLQGSGRTTQYF.

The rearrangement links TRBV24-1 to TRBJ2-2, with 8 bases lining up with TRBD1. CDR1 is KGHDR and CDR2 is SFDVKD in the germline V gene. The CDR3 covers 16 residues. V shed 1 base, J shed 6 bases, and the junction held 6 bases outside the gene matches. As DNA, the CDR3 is TGTGCCACCAGTGATTTAGGACAGGGCTACCCCGGGGAGCTGTTTTTT. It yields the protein CATSDLGQGYPGELFF.

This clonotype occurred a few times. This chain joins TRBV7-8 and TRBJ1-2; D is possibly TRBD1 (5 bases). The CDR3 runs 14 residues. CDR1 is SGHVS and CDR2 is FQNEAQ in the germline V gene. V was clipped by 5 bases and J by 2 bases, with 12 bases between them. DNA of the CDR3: TGTGCCAGCAGCCCTATGGCAGGGAACTATGGCTACACCTTC. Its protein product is CASSPMAGNYGYTF.

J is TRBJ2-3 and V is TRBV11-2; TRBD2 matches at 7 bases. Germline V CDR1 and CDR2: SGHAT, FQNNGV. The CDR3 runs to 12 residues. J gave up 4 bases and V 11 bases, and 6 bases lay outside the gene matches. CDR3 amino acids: CARGLGADTQYF. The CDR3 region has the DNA TGTGCCCGCGGACTAGGAGCAGATACGCAGTATTTT.

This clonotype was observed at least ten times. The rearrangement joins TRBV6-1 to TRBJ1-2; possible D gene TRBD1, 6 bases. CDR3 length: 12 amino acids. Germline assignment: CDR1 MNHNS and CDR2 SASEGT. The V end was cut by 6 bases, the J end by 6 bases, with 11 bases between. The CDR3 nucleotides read TGTGCCAGCAGCCCCGGGACACATGGCTACACCTTC. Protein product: CASSPGTHGYTF.

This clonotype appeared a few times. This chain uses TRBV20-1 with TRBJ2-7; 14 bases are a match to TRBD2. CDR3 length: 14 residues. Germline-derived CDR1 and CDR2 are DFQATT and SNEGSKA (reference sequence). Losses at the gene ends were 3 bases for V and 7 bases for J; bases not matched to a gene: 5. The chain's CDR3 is CSARGTSGSHEQYF. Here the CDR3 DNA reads TGCAGTGCTAGGGGGACTAGCGGGAGTCATGAGCAGTACTTC.

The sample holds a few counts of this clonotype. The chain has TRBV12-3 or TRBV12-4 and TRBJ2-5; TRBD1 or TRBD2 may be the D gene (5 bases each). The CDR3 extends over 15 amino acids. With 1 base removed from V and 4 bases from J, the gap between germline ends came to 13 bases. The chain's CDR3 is CASSLGVGRVETQYF. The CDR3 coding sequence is TGTGCCAGCAGTTTAGGGGTGGGGCGGGTAGAGACCCAGTACTTC.

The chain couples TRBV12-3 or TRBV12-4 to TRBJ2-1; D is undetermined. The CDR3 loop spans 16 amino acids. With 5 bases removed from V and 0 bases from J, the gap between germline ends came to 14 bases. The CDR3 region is CASSPWTAVSYNEQFF. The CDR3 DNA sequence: TGTGCCAGCAGTCCGTGGACCGCCGTCTCCTACAATGAGCAGTTCTTC.

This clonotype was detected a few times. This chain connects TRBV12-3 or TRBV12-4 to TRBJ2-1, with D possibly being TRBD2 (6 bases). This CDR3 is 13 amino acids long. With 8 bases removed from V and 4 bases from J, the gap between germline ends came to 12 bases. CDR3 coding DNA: TGTGCCAGCTCATGGAGGGGTTACAATGAGCAGTTCTTC. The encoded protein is CASSWRGYNEQFF.

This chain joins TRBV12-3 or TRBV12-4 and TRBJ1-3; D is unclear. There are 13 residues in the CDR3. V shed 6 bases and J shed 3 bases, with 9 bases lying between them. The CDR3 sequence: CASSPVDGNTIYF. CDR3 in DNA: TGTGCCAGCAGCCCGGTGGATGGAAACACCATATATTTT.

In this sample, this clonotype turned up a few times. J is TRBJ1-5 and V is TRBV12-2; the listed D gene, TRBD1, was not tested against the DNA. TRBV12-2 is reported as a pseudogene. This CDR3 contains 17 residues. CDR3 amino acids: CASRLARTTGRFQPQHF. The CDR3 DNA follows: TGTGCAAGTCGCTTAGCGAGGACGACAGGGAGGTTTCAGCCCCAGCATTTT.

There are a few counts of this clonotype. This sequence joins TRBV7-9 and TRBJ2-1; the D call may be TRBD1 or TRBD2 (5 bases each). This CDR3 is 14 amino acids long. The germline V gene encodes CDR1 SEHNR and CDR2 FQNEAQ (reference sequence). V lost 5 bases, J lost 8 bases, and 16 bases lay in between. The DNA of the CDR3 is TGTGCCAGCAGCCTCGGGACGCCCTCTGATGAGCAGTTCTTC. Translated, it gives CASSLGTPSDEQFF.

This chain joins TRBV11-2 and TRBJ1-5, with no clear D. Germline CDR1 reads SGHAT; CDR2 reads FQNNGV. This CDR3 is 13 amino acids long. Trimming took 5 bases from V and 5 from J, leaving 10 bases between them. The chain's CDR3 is CASSHGSDQPQHF. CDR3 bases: TGTGCCAGCAGCCACGGGTCGGATCAGCCCCAGCATTTT.

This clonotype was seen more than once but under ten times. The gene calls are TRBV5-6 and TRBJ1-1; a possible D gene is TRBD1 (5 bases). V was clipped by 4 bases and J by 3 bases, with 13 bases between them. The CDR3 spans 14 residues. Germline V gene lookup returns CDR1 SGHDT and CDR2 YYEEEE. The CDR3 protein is CASSPGLWDTEAFF. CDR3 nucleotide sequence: TGTGCCAGCAGCCCGGGACTTTGGGACACTGAAGCTTTCTTT.

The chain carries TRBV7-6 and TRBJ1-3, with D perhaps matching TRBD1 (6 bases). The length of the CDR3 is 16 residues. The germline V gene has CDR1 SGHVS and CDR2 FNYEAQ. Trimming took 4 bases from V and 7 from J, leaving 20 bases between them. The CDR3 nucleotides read TGTGCCAGCAGCTCCCGCCCGAGGGACAAGCAGAACACCATATATTTT. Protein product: CASSSRPRDKQNTIYF.

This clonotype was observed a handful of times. The CDR3 DNA reads as TGTGCCATCAGTGAGACAGCGGTCTACAATCAGCCCCAGCATTTT. Protein product: CAISETAVYNQPQHF. The chain carries TRBV10-3 and TRBJ1-5, with no clear D. With 2 bases removed from V and 3 bases from J, the gap between germline ends came to 11 bases. Germline CDR1 ENHRY, CDR2 SYGVKD. This CDR3 is built from 15 residues.

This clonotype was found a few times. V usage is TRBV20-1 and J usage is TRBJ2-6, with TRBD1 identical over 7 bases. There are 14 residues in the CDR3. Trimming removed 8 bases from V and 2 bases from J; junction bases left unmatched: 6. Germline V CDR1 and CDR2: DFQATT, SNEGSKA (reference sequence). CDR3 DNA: TGCAGTCATAGGGGGCTGGCTGGGGCCAACGTCCTGACTTTC. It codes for CSHRGLAGANVLTF.

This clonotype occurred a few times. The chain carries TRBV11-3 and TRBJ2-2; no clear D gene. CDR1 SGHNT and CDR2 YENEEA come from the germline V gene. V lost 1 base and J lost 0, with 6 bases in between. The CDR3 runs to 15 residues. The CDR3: CASSLGGANTGELFF. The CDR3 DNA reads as TGTGCCAGCAGCTTAGGAGGAGCGAACACCGGGGAGCTGTTTTTT. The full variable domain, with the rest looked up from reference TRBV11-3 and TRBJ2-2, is EAGVVQSPRYKIIEKKQPVAFWCNPISGHNTLYWYLQNLGQGPELLIRYENEEAVDDSQLPKDRFSAERLKGVDSTLKIQPAELGDSAVYLCASSLGGANTGELFFGEGSRLTVL.

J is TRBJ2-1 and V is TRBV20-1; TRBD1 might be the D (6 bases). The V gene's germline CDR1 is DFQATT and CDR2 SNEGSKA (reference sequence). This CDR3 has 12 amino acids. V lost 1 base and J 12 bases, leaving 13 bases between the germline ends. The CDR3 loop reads CSARGPGARQFF. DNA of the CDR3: TGCAGTGCTAGAGGGCCAGGGGCAAGGCAGTTCTTC.

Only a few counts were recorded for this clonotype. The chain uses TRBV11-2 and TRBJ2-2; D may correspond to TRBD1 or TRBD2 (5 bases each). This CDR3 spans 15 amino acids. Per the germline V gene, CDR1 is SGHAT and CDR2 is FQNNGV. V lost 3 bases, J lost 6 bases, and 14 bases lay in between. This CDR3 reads CASSFTGPLAGELFF. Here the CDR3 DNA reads TGTGCCAGCAGCTTTACGGGACCCCTGGCCGGGGAGCTGTTTTTT.

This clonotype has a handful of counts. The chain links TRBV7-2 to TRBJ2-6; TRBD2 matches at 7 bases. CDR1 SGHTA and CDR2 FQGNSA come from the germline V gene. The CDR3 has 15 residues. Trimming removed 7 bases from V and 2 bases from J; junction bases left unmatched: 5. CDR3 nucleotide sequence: TGTGCCAGCACTCTGGGGGGGACTGGGGCCAACGTCCTGACTTTC. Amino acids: CASTLGGTGANVLTF.